This passage covers 22 T cell receptor beta chains from one sample sequenced in a study of shared clonotypes between healthy human individuals. Assay: immunoSEQ multiplex PCR; the TCRdb copy retains only in-frame clones and omits some. The sample contains some 2,000,000 clones, about 95% of which appear only once. Naive CD8 cells lacked CD45RO and underwent positive selection for CCR7, leaving out terminally differentiated effector memory CD45RA+ cells. The source material was naive CD8+ T cells sorted from blood. The source of these receptors is a man aged 18 to 30 in good health.

This chain's CDR3 is CASSPDAANYEQYF. The CDR3 DNA follows: TGTGCCAGCTCACCGGATGCTGCAAACTACGAGCAGTACTTC. The chain joins TRBV18 to TRBJ2-7; D unclear. Trimming left V 3 bases short and J 3 bases short, with 12 bases between. Looked up from germline, CDR1 is KGHSH and CDR2 is LQKENI. The CDR3 loop spans 14 amino acids.

Remarks on this clone: This specimen includes other DNA sequences encoding the same CDR3. The chain uses TRBV19 and TRBJ2-7; D uncertain. Between the trimmed V and J ends, which lost 6 bases and 1 base, there was a span of 4 bases. The CDR3 length is 11 residues. Germline V gene lookup returns CDR1 LNHDA and CDR2 SQIVND (reference sequence). The CDR3, as DNA: TGTGCCAGTAGAGGATCCTACGAGCAGTACTTC. Translation gives CASRGSYEQYF. The full variable domain, its missing parts supplied by reference TRBV19 and TRBJ2-7, is DGGITQSPKYLFRKEGQNVTLSCEQNLNHDAMYWYRQDPGQGLRLIYYSQIVNDFQKGDIAEGYSVSREKKESFPLTVTSAQKNPTAFYLCASRGSYEQYFGPGTRLTVT.

The CDR3 DNA reads TGTGCCAGCAGCTTTTACCCCGGGGGTTCCGAGGGGGAGACCCAGTACTTC. Amino acids: CASSFYPGGSEGETQYF. The gene calls are TRBV7-6 and TRBJ2-5, with D possibly matching TRBD2 (6 bases). Trimming pared 3 bases from V and 5 bases from J, leaving 22 bases between. Germline CDR1 is SGHVS and CDR2 is FNYEAQ. This CDR3 is built from 17 residues.

The V call is TRBV7-2, the J call TRBJ2-5; 9 bases agree with TRBD2. This CDR3 contains 17 residues. The V gene end was trimmed by 1 base and the J gene end by 2 bases; junction bases not matched to a gene: 8. Germline values: CDR1 SGHTA, CDR2 FQGNSA. This CDR3 is CASSLGASGTPQETQYF. The CDR3 nucleotides read TGTGCCAGCAGCTTAGGGGCTAGCGGGACACCACAAGAGACCCAGTACTTC.

The chain carries TRBV5-6 and TRBJ1-6; weak D call: TRBD1 (6 bases). The CDR3 contains 14 residues. V was pared by 4 bases and J by 11 bases, with 16 bases between. Germline V gene lookup returns CDR1 SGHDT and CDR2 YYEEEE. Here the CDR3 DNA reads TGTGCCAGCAGCCTAGGGACACCCGAACCACCCCTCCACTTT. As protein: CASSLGTPEPPLHF. Full variable domain (missing parts from reference TRBV5-6 and TRBJ1-6): DAGVTQSPTHLIKTRGQQVTLRCSPKSGHDTVSWYQQALGQGPQFIFQYYEEEERQRGNFPDRFSGHQFPNYSSELNVNALLLGDSALYLCASSLGTPEPPLHFGNGTRLTVT.

The J gene is TRBJ2-1, the V gene TRBV13; 10 nucleotides agree with TRBD2. The CDR3 runs to 20 residues. Germline-derived CDR1 and CDR2 are PRHDT and FYEKMQ (reference sequence). V was pared by 1 base and J by 0 bases, with 12 bases of the junction left unmatched. CDR3 protein: CASSLEGLAGEYSSYNEQFF. The CDR3 region has the DNA TGTGCCAGCAGCTTAGAAGGTCTAGCGGGAGAATACAGCTCCTACAATGAGCAGTTCTTC.

This clone came up once. The same CDR3 is also encoded by other DNA sequences in this sample. The chain is built from TRBV29-1 and TRBJ1-1, with a weak D call TRBD1 (5 bases). The CDR3 covers 12 residues. V lost 1 base and J 3 bases, leaving 6 bases between the germline ends. Germline V gives CDR1 SQVTM, CDR2 ANQGSEA. CDR3 DNA: TGCAGCGTTGAAGGGGGGGACACTGAAGCTTTCTTT. Its protein is CSVEGGDTEAFF.

The J gene is TRBJ2-5, the V gene TRBV28; no firm D call. The CDR3 consists of 14 residues. Trimming removed 1 base at V and 0 bases at J, with 6 bases between. The germline CDR1 and CDR2 sequences are MDHEN and SYDVKM. CDR3 DNA sequence: TGTGCCAGCAGTTTATCAAGGGACCAAGAGACCCAGTACTTC. The encoded protein is CASSLSRDQETQYF.

The V call is TRBV19, the J call TRBJ1-2; no clear D gene. The CDR3 extends over 15 amino acids. CDR1 and CDR2 from the germline V gene are LNHDA and SQIVND (reference sequence). The ends were cut back, 2 bases at V and 0 bases at J, with 10 bases in the middle. The CDR3 bases are TGTGCCAGTAGTATATATTTTGGTCCTAACTATGGCTACACCTTC. Translated: CASSIYFGPNYGYTF.

The chain couples TRBV13 to TRBJ2-7, with 10 bases lining up with TRBD2. Germline V lookup: CDR1 PRHDT, CDR2 FYEKMQ (reference sequence). CDR3 size: 17 residues. V dropped 3 bases and J dropped 1; count of bases not matched to a gene: 9. The CDR3 bases are TGTGCCAGCAGCTTCTTCCCTCTAGCGGGGGTTTCCTACGAGCAGTACTTC. It translates to CASSFFPLAGVSYEQYF.

The V and J genes are TRBV9 and TRBJ1-1; the D gene is possibly TRBD1 (5 bases). Germline CDR1 is SGDLS and CDR2 is YYNGEE. This CDR3 region has 13 residues. Between the trimmed V and J ends, which lost 3 bases and 4 bases, there was a span of 10 bases. The CDR3 DNA is TGTGCCAGCAGCGCGGGGGTGTTCACTGAAGCTTTCTTT. As protein: CASSAGVFTEAFF.

The gene calls are TRBV28 and TRBJ1-1; weak D call: TRBD1 (5 bases). Germline assignment: CDR1 MDHEN and CDR2 SYDVKM. The CDR3 consists of 13 residues. V was cut by 4 bases and J by 2 bases, with 8 bases left in between. CDR3 in DNA: TGTGCCAGCAGTTGGGACTCTAACACTGAAGCTTTCTTT. The encoded protein is CASSWDSNTEAFF.

This clone has a single count. The CDR3 reads CASSLSIRDTGGYTF. As DNA, the CDR3 is TGTGCCAGCAGTTTATCGATTAGGGACACGGGCGGCTACACCTTC. The V call is TRBV27, the J call TRBJ1-2, with D perhaps TRBD1 (6 bases). Per germline, CDR1 MNHEY and CDR2 SMNVEV (reference sequence). CDR3 length: 15 amino acids. V was cut by 0 bases and J by 8 bases, with 16 bases left in between.

This rearrangement joins TRBV7-2 to TRBJ2-7; D is uncertain. The CDR3 runs to 15 residues. From germline, CDR1 is SGHTA and CDR2 FQGNSA. Trimming pared 5 bases from V and 2 bases from J, leaving 16 bases between. This chain's CDR3 is CASSPAAETTYEQYF. For the CDR3, the DNA is TGTGCCAGCAGCCCCGCGGCAGAGACGACCTACGAGCAGTACTTC.

In nucleotides, the CDR3 is TGTGCCTGGAGTAGTCTCGGGACAGGCGAAACCCAGTACTTC. Amino acids: CAWSSLGTGETQYF. V gene TRBV30 combines with J gene TRBJ2-5; 8 bases align to TRBD1. CDR1 is GTSNPN and CDR2 is SVGIG in the germline V gene (reference sequence). CDR3 size: 14 residues. Trimming took 2 bases from V and 8 from J; bases not matched to a gene: 10.

The V and J genes are TRBV10-2 and TRBJ2-5; D is uncertain. The CDR3 is 12 amino acids. CDR1 is WSHSY and CDR2 is SAAADI in the germline V gene. V dropped 1 base and J dropped 6 bases, with 6 bases sitting between them. The DNA of the CDR3 is TGCGCCAGCAGTGAGTTCGAACAGACCCAGTACTTC. Translated, it gives CASSEFEQTQYF.

V is TRBV9 and J is TRBJ2-5, with no clear D. The CDR3 totals 14 residues. The germline V gene has CDR1 SGDLS and CDR2 YYNGEE. Trimming took off 0 bases at V and 1 base at J, with 7 bases between the two ends. The chain's CDR3 is CASSVDMLQETQYF. The CDR3 nucleotides read TGTGCCAGCAGCGTAGATATGCTCCAAGAGACCCAGTACTTC. The whole variable domain, remainder taken from reference TRBV9 and TRBJ2-5, is DSGVTQTPKHLITATGQRVTLRCSPRSGDLSVYWYQQSLDQGLQFLIQYYNGEERAKGNILERFSAQQFPDLHSELNLSSLELGDSALYFCASSVDMLQETQYFGPGTRLLVL.

The chain has TRBV27 and TRBJ2-7; either TRBD1 or TRBD2 may fit D (7 bases each). From germline, CDR1 is MNHEY and CDR2 SMNVEV (reference sequence). The CDR3 spans 14 residues. V gave up 3 bases and J gave up 4 bases, with 13 bases separating them. The CDR3 protein is CASSFRQGGYEQYF. The CDR3 DNA follows: TGTGCCAGCAGTTTCCGACAGGGAGGGTACGAGCAGTACTTC.

This chain links TRBV2 with TRBJ2-7, with a tentative D call TRBD1 (6 bases). Germline CDR1 SNHLY, CDR2 FYNNEI. V was cut by 7 bases and J by 0 bases, with 16 bases left in between. The length of the CDR3 is 15 residues. In DNA, the CDR3 is TGTGCCAGCAACCCGACGACAGGCTACTCCTACGAGCAGTACTTC. It specifies CASNPTTGYSYEQYF.

This chain uses TRBV5-1 with TRBJ1-2, with D unclear. CDR3 length equals 16 residues. V was clipped by 5 bases and J by 0 bases, with 17 bases between them. Germline values: CDR1 SGHRS, CDR2 YFSETQ. The CDR3 reads CASRVDPGRANYGYTF. CDR3 DNA: TGCGCCAGCAGAGTCGATCCAGGAAGAGCTAACTATGGCTACACCTTC.

The chain uses TRBV5-1 and TRBJ2-7; D perhaps matches TRBD2 (6 bases). Trimming took off 3 bases at V and 2 bases at J, with 18 bases between the two ends. From germline, CDR1 is SGHRS and CDR2 YFSETQ. This CDR3 is built from 16 residues. The CDR3 bases are TGCGCCAGCAGCTCGGAAGGAGGGGAGTCTACCTACGAGCAGTACTTC. It specifies CASSSEGGESTYEQYF.

This clone was seen a single time. V usage is TRBV5-1 and J usage is TRBJ1-4; no reliable D call. Germline V lookup: CDR1 SGHRS, CDR2 YFSETQ. Trimming left V 4 bases short and J 6 bases short, with 16 bases between. The CDR3 consists of 15 residues. CDR3 protein: CASSPLQNWYEKLFF. CDR3 coding DNA: TGCGCCAGCAGCCCCTTACAGAATTGGTATGAAAAACTGTTTTTT. Drawing the rest from reference TRBV5-1 and TRBJ1-4, the complete variable domain is KAGVTQTPRYLIKTRGQQVTLSCSPISGHRSVSWYQQTPGQGLQFLFEYFSETQRNKGNFPGRFSGRQFSNSRSEMNVSTLELGDSALYLCASSPLQNWYEKLFFGSGTQLSVL.